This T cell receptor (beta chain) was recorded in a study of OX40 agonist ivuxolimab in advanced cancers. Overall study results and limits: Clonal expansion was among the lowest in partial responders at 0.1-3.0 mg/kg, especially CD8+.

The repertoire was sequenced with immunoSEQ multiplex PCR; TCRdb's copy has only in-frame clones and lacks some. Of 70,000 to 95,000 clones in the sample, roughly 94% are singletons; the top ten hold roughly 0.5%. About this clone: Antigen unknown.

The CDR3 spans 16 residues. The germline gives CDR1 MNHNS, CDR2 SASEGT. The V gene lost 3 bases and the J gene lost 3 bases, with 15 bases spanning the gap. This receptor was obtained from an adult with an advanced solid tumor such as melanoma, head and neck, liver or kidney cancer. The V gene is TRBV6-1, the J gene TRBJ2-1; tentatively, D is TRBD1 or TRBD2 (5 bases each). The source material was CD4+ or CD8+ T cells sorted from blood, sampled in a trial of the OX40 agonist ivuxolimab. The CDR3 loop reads CASSDFGGSNYNEQFF. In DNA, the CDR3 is TGTGCCAGCAGTGATTTTGGGGGTTCCAACTACAATGAGCAGTTCTTC.